These T cell receptor beta chains were read from a single sample in a study of T cells in Graves' hyperthyroidism and ophthalmopathy. TCRdb re-analysed the multiplex PCR reads in MiXCR, keeping a single row per CDR3 protein. Counted here are 250,000 or so distinct CDR3 sequences, around 15% occurring once; the ten biggest clones make up 30% to 35%. Sequences were obtained from blood. The receptors were sampled from a woman aged 45-59 years with Graves' hyperthyroidism that later progressed to Graves' ophthalmopathy. CDR3s include the opening cysteine and the closing phenylalanine or tryptophan. Fields, in order: CDR3 length, J gene, D gene, clone size, V gene, CDR3 DNA, CDR3 protein. A D gene is named only where the DNA matches it firmly. Clone size, where shown, is once, few, many, or a class for clones that have expanded.

15,TRBJ2-2,-,many,TRBV20-1,TGCAGTGCTAGAGTCTCAGCGGAATCGACCGGGGAGCTGTTTTTT,CSARVSAESTGELFF
15,TRBJ2-2,-,-,TRBV7-9,TGTGCCAGCAGCTTAGCGGGTCGGGGCACCGGGGAGCTGTTTTTT,CASSLAGRGTGELFF
13,TRBJ2-7,-,many,TRBV28,TGTGCCAGCGGGGGGGCCCCGGCAGACGAGCAGTACTTC,CASGGAPADEQYF
16,TRBJ2-6,-,-,TRBV19,TGTGCCAGTAGTCGGGCGGGTTTGACTGGGGCCAACGTCCTGACTTTC,CASSRAGLTGANVLTF
13,TRBJ1-6,TRBD1,-,TRBV7-3,TGTGCCAGCAGCTTAACAGGGGGCTCACCCCTCCACTTT,CASSLTGGSPLHF
13,TRBJ1-1,-,many,TRBV20-1,TGCAGTGCGTGGAAAGACGGAAGCACTGAAGCTTTCTTT,CSAWKDGSTEAFF
14,TRBJ2-7,TRBD1,many,TRBV5-6,TGTGCCAGCAGCCGGGGACAGGGTGGCTACGAGCAGTACTTC,CASSRGQGGYEQYF
14,TRBJ1-2,TRBD1,few,TRBV5-6,TGTGCCAGCAGCTTTGACAGGGTGAACGGTGGCTACACCTTC,CASSFDRVNGGYTF
16,TRBJ1-6,TRBD1,few,TRBV20-1,TGCAGTGTGATACTCCTCGGACAGGGGGATAATTCACCCCTCCACTTT,CSVILLGQGDNSPLHF
11,TRBJ2-5,-,many,TRBV3-1,TGTGCCAGCAGCCATAAAGAGACCCAGTACTTC,CASSHKETQYF
15,TRBJ2-1,TRBD1,-,TRBV5-1,TGCGCCAGCAGCTTAGGCAGGGGGTACTACAATGAGCAGTTCTTC,CASSLGRGYYNEQFF
14,TRBJ1-1,-,-,TRBV27,TGTGCCAGCAGTTTTTATGCAGCGACAACTGAAGCTTTCTTT,CASSFYAATTEAFF
16,TRBJ1-1,-,-,TRBV28,TGTGCCAGCAGTGCCTCCGGGACACACATGAACACTGAAGCTTTCTTT,CASSASGTHMNTEAFF
14,TRBJ1-4,-,many,TRBV2,TGTGCCAGCAGTCTTACAGGGAGGGACGAAAAACTGTTTTTT,CASSLTGRDEKLFF
14,TRBJ2-7,TRBD1,-,TRBV12-3/TRBV12-4,TGTGCCAGCAGTGCCGACAGGGGGGACTACGAGCAGTACTTC,CASSADRGDYEQYF
13,TRBJ1-1,-,-,TRBV25-1,TGTGCCAGCAGGGCCCTTTCGAACACTGAAGCTTTCTTT,CASRALSNTEAFF
15,TRBJ2-1,TRBD1,many,TRBV27,TGTGCCAGCAGGCGGGGCAGGGGGCTGAACAATGAGCAGTTCTTC,CASRRGRGLNNEQFF
14,TRBJ1-1,-,many,TRBV28,TGTGCCAGCAGTTTATACTCGTCGAACACTGAAGCTTTCTTT,CASSLYSSNTEAFF
16,TRBJ2-2,-,-,TRBV7-3,TGTGCCAGCATCTCACCCCGGGAAACGACCACCGGGGAGCTGTTTTTT,CASISPRETTTGELFF
15,TRBJ1-1,-,many,TRBV18,TGTGCCAGCTCCTCCGGGGGGGGCTGGGACACTGAAGCTTTCTTT,CASSSGGGWDTEAFF
14,TRBJ2-7,-,-,TRBV9,TGTGCCAGCAGCGTAGCTTCGGCCTCGCACGAGCAGTACTTC,CASSVASASHEQYF
12,TRBJ2-1,-,many,TRBV6-1,TGTGCCAGCAGTTCTGGGTTGAATGAGCAGTTCTTC,CASSSGLNEQFF
14,TRBJ2-5,-,-,TRBV4-1,TGCGCCAGCAGCCAAGTCTCAGGTCAAGAGACCCAGTACTTC,CASSQVSGQETQYF
15,TRBJ1-4,-,few,TRBV6-1,TGTGCCAGCAGTGAAGTTGGGGTCTTTAATGAAAAACTGTTTTTT,CASSEVGVFNEKLFF
16,TRBJ2-1,TRBD2,many,TRBV28,TGTGCCAGCAGCTCCCAATCTAGCGGGAGTCTCCATGAGCAGTTCTTC,CASSSQSSGSLHEQFF